The T cell receptor beta chain described here comes from a study of T cells in Graves' hyperthyroidism and ophthalmopathy. The CDR3 extends over 12 amino acids. Germline V gene lookup returns CDR1 ENHRY and CDR2 SYGVKD. This clonotype was seen a handful of times. One junction end disagrees with the germline gene, perhaps due to a read error. Patients affected by ophthalmopathy presented a Clinical Activity Score of at least 3, a NOSPECS grade of at least 4, and disease duration below 3 months. It was RNA transcripts that yielded the amplified TCR beta CDR3 regions. In the first-round RT-PCR of the TCR CDR3, the HTBI primer set was used. TCRdb fed the multiplex PCR reads into MiXCR, producing one record per CDR3 protein. Among around 500,000 distinct CDR3 sequences listed, roughly 22% were seen once.

The sample consisted of blood. This clonotype was sampled from a woman between 70 and 85 years old with Graves' ophthalmopathy. This chain links TRBV10-3 with TRBJ1-1, with unresolved D. This chain's CDR3 is CAISDQERIGVF. The CDR3 coding sequence is TGTGCCATCAGTGATCAGGAACGAATTGGGGTCTTT.